The 8 T cell receptor beta chains given below trace back to one sample, sequenced in a study of molecular identifiers for immune sequencing clone quantification. TCRdb fed the PCR reads into MiXCR, producing one record per CDR3 protein. Here the sample spans about half a million distinct CDR3 sequences, about 25% being singletons. The sample consisted of naive CD8+ T cells from blood, with Jurkat cell RNA spiked in. Subset of the sample: FACS-sorted CD8+CD4-CCR7+CD45RA+ naive T cells. The receptors come from a human donor in good health. Some libraries in this study had Jurkat cell RNA spiked in.

This clonotype was recorded at least ten times. The V call is TRBV27, the J call TRBJ2-7, with 9 nucleotides matching TRBD2. There are 14 residues in the CDR3. Unmatched junction bases numbered 5, after V lost 6 bases and J lost 2 bases. Germline loops: CDR1 MNHEY, CDR2 SMNVEV (reference sequence). In DNA, the CDR3 is TGTGCCAGCAGCTATAGCGGGGGAGCCTACGAGCAGTACTTC. Protein sequence: CASSYSGGAYEQYF.

The table lists this clonotype with a few counts. The V gene is TRBV9, the J gene TRBJ2-1; D is undetermined. V lost 4 bases, J lost 0 bases, and 11 bases lay in between. This CDR3 region has 15 residues. CDR1 is SGDLS, CDR2 YYNGEE, per germline. The CDR3 bases are TGTGCCAGCAGCTCCCTTGCTAGCTCCTACAATGAGCAGTTCTTC. Residues: CASSSLASSYNEQFF.

V and J are TRBV6-1 and TRBJ1-1; D is unresolved. The germline gives CDR1 MNHNS, CDR2 SASEGT. With 3 bases removed from V and 6 bases from J, the gap between germline ends came to 8 bases. This CDR3 has 12 residues. As DNA, the CDR3 is TGTGCCAGCAGTGATGCGAGCGCTGAAGCTTTCTTT. Protein product: CASSDASAEAFF.

This clonotype was counted at least ten times. This chain connects TRBV28 to TRBJ2-3; weak D call: TRBD1 (6 bases). Per the germline V gene, CDR1 is MDHEN and CDR2 is SYDVKM. The CDR3 is 15 residues long. V lost 3 bases and J lost 4, with 14 bases in between. CDR3 in amino acids: CASSFRGPAADTQYF. The CDR3 DNA is TGTGCCAGCAGTTTCAGGGGCCCGGCCGCAGATACGCAGTATTTT.

This chain uses TRBV9 with TRBJ2-5; 8 nucleotides line up with TRBD2. Trimming took 3 bases from V and 1 from J; bases not matched to a gene: 2. Germline V gene sequence: CDR1 SGDLS, CDR2 YYNGEE. This CDR3 comprises 14 residues. The CDR3 is CASSGSGVQETQYF. CDR3 bases: TGTGCCAGCAGCGGTAGCGGGGTCCAAGAGACCCAGTACTTC.

This clonotype was detected many times. The V call is TRBV29-1, the J call TRBJ2-3; D is possibly TRBD2 (6 bases). This CDR3 has 14 residues. The germline V and J ends were trimmed by 3 bases and 2 bases, with 12 bases remaining between them. Germline V gene sequence: CDR1 SQVTM, CDR2 ANQGSEA. The CDR3 sequence is CSVEGGSYTDTQYF. CDR3 sequence (DNA): TGCAGCGTTGAGGGGGGATCCTACACAGATACGCAGTATTTT.

The sample holds many counts of this clonotype. The genes are TRBV29-1 and TRBJ1-1, with 8 bases identical to TRBD1. V lost 5 bases and J lost 5; bases outside the gene matches: 16. Germline CDR1 SQVTM, CDR2 ANQGSEA. The CDR3 runs 16 residues. Here the CDR3 DNA reads TGCAGCGTTACCACGCGACCGGACAGGGTAGTGACTGAAGCTTTCTTT. This gives the protein CSVTTRPDRVVTEAFF.

The genes are TRBV29-1 and TRBJ2-7; TRBD2 agrees at 11 bases. This CDR3 contains 15 residues. The junction had 11 bases not matched to a gene; V was cut back by 7 bases and J by 3 bases. From germline, CDR1 is SQVTM and CDR2 ANQGSEA. The CDR3 DNA follows: TGCAGCGCCCTCGGGGCGGGACTAGCGGACTACGAGCAGTACTTC. Its translation: CSALGAGLADYEQYF.